One and the same sample provided the 10 T cell receptor beta chains below, sequenced in a study of PD-1 blockade in classical Hodgkin lymphoma. Every one of the patients relapsed after autologous stem cell transplantation (brentuximab vedotin exposure was variable). The data were produced by immunoSEQ multiplex PCR, yet TCRdb's version contains in-frame clones alone and is incomplete. The sample holds roughly 140,000 clones, less than 80% seen once. The material was peripheral blood mononuclear cells (PBMCs), obtained before the second cycle of nivolumab. These receptors were collected from a human donor with classical Hodgkin lymphoma.

V usage is TRBV5-1 and J usage is TRBJ2-7; TRBD2 agrees at 10 bases. J was trimmed by 0 bases and V by 0 bases; bases with no gene match: 0. Germline CDR1 SGHRS, CDR2 YFSETQ. This CDR3 comprises 15 residues. The CDR3 loop is CASSLGLAGSYEQYF. The DNA of the CDR3 is TGCGCCAGCAGCTTGGGACTAGCGGGCTCCTACGAGCAGTACTTC. The variable domain in full, with the rest retrieved from reference TRBV5-1 and TRBJ2-7, is KAGVTQTPRYLIKTRGQQVTLSCSPISGHRSVSWYQQTPGQGLQFLFEYFSETQRNKGNFPGRFSGRQFSNSRSEMNVSTLELGDSALYLCASSLGLAGSYEQYFGPGTRLTVT.

The chain recombines TRBV4-1 with TRBJ1-5, with D possibly TRBD1 on 6 matching bases. Germline V gene data show CDR1 as MGHRA and CDR2 as YSYEKL. The CDR3 has 15 residues. Between the trimmed V and J ends, which lost 4 bases and 5 bases, there was a span of 15 bases. This CDR3 is CASSLRGGSHQPQHF. The CDR3 DNA is TGCGCCAGCAGCCTCCGAGGGGGTTCCCATCAGCCCCAGCATTTT.

Worth noting for this clone: The sample contains more than one DNA sequence encoding this CDR3. This sequence joins TRBV7-9 and TRBJ2-1; D unclear. CDR3 length: 13 residues. The germline gives CDR1 SEHNR, CDR2 FQNEAQ (reference sequence). The V and J ends lost 3 bases and 4 bases respectively, with 7 bases between them. The DNA for the CDR3 is TGTGCCAGCAGCTTGTCCCTATACAATGAGCAGTTCTTC. This translates into CASSLSLYNEQFF.

This chain links TRBV11-2 with TRBJ2-7, with 8 bases fitting TRBD2. Per germline, CDR1 SGHAT and CDR2 FQNNGV. The CDR3 totals 15 residues. With V trimmed by 1 base and J by 2 bases, 4 bases remained unmatched. The CDR3 protein is CASSLGRTSTYEQYF. CDR3 nucleotide sequence: TGTGCCAGCAGCTTAGGAAGGACTAGCACCTACGAGCAGTACTTC.

V is TRBV15 and J is TRBJ2-1, with D hard to call. V lost 0 bases and J 6 bases, leaving 9 bases between the germline ends. This CDR3 is 14 amino acids long. Germline values: CDR1 LNHNV, CDR2 YYDKDF (reference sequence). CDR3 protein: CATSRDRASNEQFF. The CDR3 bases are TGTGCCACCAGCAGAGATCGGGCTTCCAATGAGCAGTTCTTC.

V gene TRBV5-1 combines with J gene TRBJ2-2, with D possibly TRBD1 on 5 matching bases. Germline CDR1 is SGHRS and CDR2 is YFSETQ. The length of the CDR3 is 13 residues. Trimming removed 4 bases from V and 6 bases from J, with 10 bases in between. The CDR3 loop is CASSVQGSGELFF. The CDR3 bases are TGCGCCAGCAGCGTCCAGGGTTCCGGGGAGCTGTTTTTT. Combining the CDR3 with reference TRBV5-1 and TRBJ2-2 gives the whole variable domain KAGVTQTPRYLIKTRGQQVTLSCSPISGHRSVSWYQQTPGQGLQFLFEYFSETQRNKGNFPGRFSGRQFSNSRSEMNVSTLELGDSALYLCASSVQGSGELFFGEGSRLTVL.

The chain combines TRBV7-2 with TRBJ2-2; 11 positions agree with TRBD2. J lost 1 base, V lost 4 bases, and 8 bases had no gene match. The CDR3 has 18 amino acids. Germline assignment: CDR1 SGHTA and CDR2 FQGNSA. CDR3 bases: TGTGCCAGCAGCTCATCCGAACTAGCGGGAGTGAACACCGGGGAGCTGTTTTTT. Amino acids: CASSSSELAGVNTGELFF.

CDR3 nucleotide sequence: TGTGCCAGCAGCTTAGATCCGGGGCTCCAAGAGACCCAGTACTTC. Its protein product is CASSLDPGLQETQYF. The gene calls are TRBV11-2 and TRBJ2-5, with D possibly being TRBD1 or TRBD2 (5 bases each). The CDR3 runs to 15 residues. CDR1 and CDR2 (germline): SGHAT, FQNNGV. V was cut by 0 bases and J by 1 base, with 9 bases left in between.

This clone was detected a few times. The rearrangement uses TRBV7-3 and TRBJ2-7; D remains ambiguous. Trimming cost V 1 base and J 0 bases, with 10 bases left between them. Germline values: CDR1 SGHTA, CDR2 FQGTGA. This CDR3 contains 15 residues. CDR3 loop: CASSLIPGASYEQYF. CDR3 DNA: TGTGCCAGCAGCTTAATACCAGGAGCCTCCTACGAGCAGTACTTC.

The rearrangement joins TRBV29-1 to TRBJ2-7; 8 positions match TRBD1. Germline V lookup: CDR1 SQVTM, CDR2 ANQGSEA. V dropped 6 bases and J dropped 1; count of bases not matched to a gene: 5. The CDR3 length is 13 residues. The CDR3 sequence is CSVRQGSSYEQYF. CDR3 DNA: TGCAGCGTAAGACAGGGGAGTTCCTACGAGCAGTACTTC.